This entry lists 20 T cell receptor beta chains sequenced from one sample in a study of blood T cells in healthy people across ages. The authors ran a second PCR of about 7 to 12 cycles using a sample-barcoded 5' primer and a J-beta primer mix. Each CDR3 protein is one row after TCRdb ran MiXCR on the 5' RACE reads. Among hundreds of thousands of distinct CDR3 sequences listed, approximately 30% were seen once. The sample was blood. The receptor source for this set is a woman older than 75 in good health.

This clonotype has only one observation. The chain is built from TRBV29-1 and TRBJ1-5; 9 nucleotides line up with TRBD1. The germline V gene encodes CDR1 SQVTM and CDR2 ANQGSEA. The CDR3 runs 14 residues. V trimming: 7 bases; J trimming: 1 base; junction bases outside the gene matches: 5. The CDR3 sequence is CSARGTGSNQPQHF. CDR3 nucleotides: TGCAGCGCCCGCGGGACAGGGAGCAATCAGCCCCAGCATTTT.

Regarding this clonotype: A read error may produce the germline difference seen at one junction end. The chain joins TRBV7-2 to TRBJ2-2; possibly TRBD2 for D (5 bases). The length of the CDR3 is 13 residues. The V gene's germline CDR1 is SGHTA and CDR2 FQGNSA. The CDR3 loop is CASSLVNTGERFF. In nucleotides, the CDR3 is TGTGCCAGCAGCTTAGTGAATACCGGGGAGCGGTTTTTT.

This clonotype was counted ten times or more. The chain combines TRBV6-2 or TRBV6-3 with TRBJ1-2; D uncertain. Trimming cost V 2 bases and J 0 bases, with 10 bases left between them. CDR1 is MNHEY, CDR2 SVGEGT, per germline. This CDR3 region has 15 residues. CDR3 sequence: CASSYDRASNYGYTF. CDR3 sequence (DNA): TGTGCCAGCAGTTACGATCGGGCATCTAACTATGGCTACACCTTC.

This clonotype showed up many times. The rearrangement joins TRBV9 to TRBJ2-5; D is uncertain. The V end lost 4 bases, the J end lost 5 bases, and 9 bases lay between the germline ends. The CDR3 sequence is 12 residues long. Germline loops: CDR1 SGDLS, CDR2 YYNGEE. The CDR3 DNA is TGTGCCAGCAGCCTGCGCGACGAGACCCAGTACTTC. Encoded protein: CASSLRDETQYF. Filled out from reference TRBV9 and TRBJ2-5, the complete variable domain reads DSGVTQTPKHLITATGQRVTLRCSPRSGDLSVYWYQQSLDQGLQFLIQYYNGEERAKGNILERFSAQQFPDLHSELNLSSLELGDSALYFCASSLRDETQYFGPGTRLLVL.

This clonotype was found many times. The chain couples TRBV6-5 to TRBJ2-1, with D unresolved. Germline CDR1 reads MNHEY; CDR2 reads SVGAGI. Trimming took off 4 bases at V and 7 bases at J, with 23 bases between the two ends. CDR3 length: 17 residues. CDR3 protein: CASSSQPGPPQANEQFF. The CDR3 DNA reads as TGTGCCAGCAGTTCCCAGCCGGGCCCCCCTCAGGCGAATGAGCAGTTCTTC.

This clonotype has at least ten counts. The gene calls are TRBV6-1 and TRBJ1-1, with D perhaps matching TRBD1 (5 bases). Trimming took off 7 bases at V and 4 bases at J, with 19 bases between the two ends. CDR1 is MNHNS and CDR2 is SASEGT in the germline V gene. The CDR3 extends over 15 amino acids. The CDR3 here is CASTLEELRVTEAFF. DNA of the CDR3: TGTGCCAGCACGCTTGAAGAGCTCAGGGTCACTGAAGCTTTCTTT.

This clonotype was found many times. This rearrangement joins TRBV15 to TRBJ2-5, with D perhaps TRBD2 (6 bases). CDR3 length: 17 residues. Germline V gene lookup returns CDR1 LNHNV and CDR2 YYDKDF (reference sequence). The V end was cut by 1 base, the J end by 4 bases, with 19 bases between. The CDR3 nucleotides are TGTGCCACCAGCAGAGGGGGAAAAGGTGGAGGGTTAGAGACCCAGTACTTC. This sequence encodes CATSRGGKGGGLETQYF.

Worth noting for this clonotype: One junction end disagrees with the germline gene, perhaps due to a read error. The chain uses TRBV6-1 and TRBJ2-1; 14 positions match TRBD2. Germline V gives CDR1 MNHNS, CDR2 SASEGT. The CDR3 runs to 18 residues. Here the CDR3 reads CASTLTSGGAIIDNGQFF. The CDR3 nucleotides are TGTGCCAGCACTCTGACTAGCGGGGGGGCAATTATCGACAATGGGCAGTTCTTC.

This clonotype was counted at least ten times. CDR3 sequence: CASGAGGEQFF. The CDR3 region has the DNA TGTGCTAGTGGTGCCGGGGGTGAGCAGTTCTTC. This chain links TRBV12-5 with TRBJ2-1; the D gene is possibly TRBD2 (6 bases). The V and J ends lost 5 bases and 9 bases respectively, with 8 bases between them. Germline V gene sequence: CDR1 LGHNT, CDR2 FRNRAP. The CDR3 is 11 residues long.

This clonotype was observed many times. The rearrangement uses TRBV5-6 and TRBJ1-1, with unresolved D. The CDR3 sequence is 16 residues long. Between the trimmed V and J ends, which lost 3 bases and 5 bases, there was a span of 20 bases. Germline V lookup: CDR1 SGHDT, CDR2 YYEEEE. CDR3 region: CASSSDTYLAGTEAFF. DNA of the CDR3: TGTGCCAGCAGCTCGGATACCTACCTGGCGGGGACTGAAGCTTTCTTT. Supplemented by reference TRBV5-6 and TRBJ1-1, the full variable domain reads DAGVTQSPTHLIKTRGQQVTLRCSPKSGHDTVSWYQQALGQGPQFIFQYYEEEERQRGNFPDRFSGHQFPNYSSELNVNALLLGDSALYLCASSSDTYLAGTEAFFGQGTRLTVV.

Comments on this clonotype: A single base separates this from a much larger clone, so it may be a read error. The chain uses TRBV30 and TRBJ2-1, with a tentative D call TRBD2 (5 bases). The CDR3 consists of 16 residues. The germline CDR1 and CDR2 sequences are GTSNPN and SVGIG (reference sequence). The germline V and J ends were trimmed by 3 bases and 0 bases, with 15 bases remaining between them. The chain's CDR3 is CAWSLPGSSSYNEQFF. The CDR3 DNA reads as TGTGCCTGGAGCCTCCCTGGGAGTAGCTCCTACAATGAGCAGTTCTTC.

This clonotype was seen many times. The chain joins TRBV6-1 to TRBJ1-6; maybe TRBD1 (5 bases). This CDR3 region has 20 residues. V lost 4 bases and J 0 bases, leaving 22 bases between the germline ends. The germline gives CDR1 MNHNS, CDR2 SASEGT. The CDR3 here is CASSANRPGRLSSYNSPLHF. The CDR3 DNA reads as TGTGCCAGCAGTGCCAACAGACCGGGACGGCTTAGCTCCTATAATTCACCCCTCCACTTT.

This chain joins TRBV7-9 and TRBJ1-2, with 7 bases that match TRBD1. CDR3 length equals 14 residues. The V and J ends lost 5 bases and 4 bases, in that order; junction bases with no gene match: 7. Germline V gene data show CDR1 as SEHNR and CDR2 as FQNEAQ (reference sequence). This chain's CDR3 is CASSPRTGCYGYTF. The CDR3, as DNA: TGTGCCAGCAGCCCGCGGACAGGTTGCTATGGCTACACCTTC.

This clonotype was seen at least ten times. The CDR3 loop is CASSRTLSRHNEQFF. DNA of the CDR3: TGTGCCAGCAGCAGAACCCTATCCCGGCACAATGAGCAGTTCTTC. The chain links TRBV7-9 to TRBJ2-1; D remains unclear. This CDR3 is 15 amino acids long. The germline gives CDR1 SEHNR, CDR2 FQNEAQ (reference sequence). V dropped 5 bases and J dropped 5 bases, with 16 bases sitting between them.

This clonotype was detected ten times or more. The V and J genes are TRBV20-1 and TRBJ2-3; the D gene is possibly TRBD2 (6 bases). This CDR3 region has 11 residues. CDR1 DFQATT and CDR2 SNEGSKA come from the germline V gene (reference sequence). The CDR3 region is CGSGLTNTQYF. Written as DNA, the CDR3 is TGCGGATCGGGACTTACAAATACGCAGTATTTT.

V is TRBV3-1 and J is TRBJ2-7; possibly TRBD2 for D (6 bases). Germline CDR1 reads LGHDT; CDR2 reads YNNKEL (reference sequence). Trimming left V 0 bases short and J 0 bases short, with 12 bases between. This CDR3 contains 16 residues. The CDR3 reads CASSQDRAGNSYEQYF. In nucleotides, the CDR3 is TGTGCCAGCAGCCAAGATCGGGCGGGAAACTCCTACGAGCAGTACTTC.

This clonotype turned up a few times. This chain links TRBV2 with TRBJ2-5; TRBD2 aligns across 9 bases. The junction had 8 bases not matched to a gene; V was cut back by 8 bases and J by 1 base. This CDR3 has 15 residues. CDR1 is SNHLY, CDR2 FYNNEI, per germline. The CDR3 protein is CASVSGGHFQETQYF. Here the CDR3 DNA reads TGTGCCAGCGTTAGCGGGGGCCACTTCCAAGAGACCCAGTACTTC.

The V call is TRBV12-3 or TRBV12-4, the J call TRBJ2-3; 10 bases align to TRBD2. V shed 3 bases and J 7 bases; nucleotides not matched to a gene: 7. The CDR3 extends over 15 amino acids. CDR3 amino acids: CASSLELAGRNTQYF. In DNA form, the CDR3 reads TGTGCCAGCAGTTTGGAACTAGCGGGACGGAATACGCAGTATTTT.

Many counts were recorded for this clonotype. The CDR3 region has the DNA TGCGCCAGCAGCTCCGACACCTTCTCCTACGAGCAGTACTTC. Translated, it gives CASSSDTFSYEQYF. J is TRBJ2-7 and V is TRBV5-1; D is unclear. From germline, CDR1 is SGHRS and CDR2 YFSETQ. The CDR3 loop spans 14 amino acids. Trimming pared 3 bases from V and 0 bases from J, leaving 10 bases between.

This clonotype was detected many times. The CDR3: CATSPIRDRVFHEQYF. CDR3 DNA: TGTGCCACGTCCCCGATCCGGGACAGGGTATTCCACGAGCAGTACTTC. The chain links TRBV10-3 to TRBJ2-7; 9 positions match TRBD1. Trimming removed 10 bases from V and 5 bases from J; junction bases left unmatched: 18. Germline assignment: CDR1 ENHRY and CDR2 SYGVKD. The CDR3 loop spans 16 amino acids.